This T cell receptor beta chain was recovered during a study of regulatory T cells in long-lasting Graves disease. Stated time point: newly diagnosed GD, antithyroid drugs for less than 3 months. PBMCs were the source of the RNA used for TCR sequencing. Researchers made TCR beta libraries by using iRepertoire HTBI primers and running Arm-PCR on CDR3 regions. Each CDR3 protein is one row after TCRdb ran MiXCR on the multiplex PCR reads. The sample records 530,000 or so distinct CDR3 sequences, 16% being singletons. As concerns this clonotype: Germline and junction disagree at one end, which may indicate a read error.

Germline V gene sequence: CDR1 ENHRY, CDR2 SYGVKD. The CDR3 has 16 residues. These data were likewise used in another study, on T cells in Graves' hyperthyroidism and ophthalmopathy. In that study: The model forecast ophthalmopathy, anticipating it by a median around 6.5 months before onset.

The sample here was peripheral blood mononuclear cells (PBMCs), taken at new diagnosis, from a patient treated with antithyroid drugs. The TCR originated in a man aged 18 to 35 with Graves disease. The chain uses TRBV10-3 and TRBJ2-1; 13 nucleotides line up with TRBD2. The CDR3 here is CAISEWTSGSINEQFF. The CDR3 DNA sequence: TGTGCCATTAGTGAGTGGACTAGCGGGAGTATCAATGAGCAGTTCTTC.